Listed below are T cell receptor beta chains from one sample, sequenced in a study of CD8 T cells in Susac syndrome. In TCRdb, the immunoSEQ multiplex PCR reads were re-called with MiXCR into one record per CDR3 protein. The sample has 200,000 or so distinct CDR3 sequences; roughly 95% are singletons. The sequencing sample was made of CD4+ T cells from PBMCs. The receptors were gathered from a human donor with multiple sclerosis. CDR3s include the opening cysteine and the closing phenylalanine or tryptophan. The order of the fields is clone size, V gene, D gene, J gene, CDR3 DNA, CDR3 protein. A D gene is named only where the DNA matches it firmly. Part of the rows lack a size; the others show once, few, many or a class for expanded clones.

clone_size: -
v_call: TRBV7-2
d_call: TRBD1
j_call: TRBJ1-2
cdr3_nt: TGTGCCAGCAGCTCCCGGGACAGCTACTATGGCTACACCTTC
cdr3_aa: CASSSRDSYYGYTF

clone_size: -
v_call: TRBV18
d_call: -
j_call: TRBJ2-7
cdr3_nt: TGTGCCAGCTCACCCGTAGCCTACGAGCAGTACTTC
cdr3_aa: CASSPVAYEQYF

clone_size: -
v_call: TRBV29-1
d_call: -
j_call: TRBJ1-2
cdr3_nt: TGCAGCGTTGTTGAAGGGGGATCCTATGGCTACACCTTC
cdr3_aa: CSVVEGGSYGYTF

clone_size: -
v_call: TRBV3-1
d_call: -
j_call: TRBJ2-4
cdr3_nt: TGTGCCAGCAGCCAGAGACGGACCCTTTTGGCCAAAAACATTCAGTACTTC
cdr3_aa: CASSQRRTLLAKNIQYF

clone_size: -
v_call: TRBV5-1
d_call: -
j_call: TRBJ2-7
cdr3_nt: TGCGCCAGCAGCTTTGACGGACCCTCCTACGAGCAGTACTTC
cdr3_aa: CASSFDGPSYEQYF

clone_size: -
v_call: TRBV30
d_call: -
j_call: TRBJ2-2
cdr3_nt: TGTGCCTGGACGGGACGGTCGGTCACCGGGGAGCTGTTTTTT
cdr3_aa: CAWTGRSVTGELFF

clone_size: -
v_call: TRBV7-9
d_call: -
j_call: TRBJ1-2
cdr3_nt: TGTGCCAGCAGCCCCACCGATAACTATGGCTACACCTTC
cdr3_aa: CASSPTDNYGYTF

clone_size: -
v_call: TRBV11-1
d_call: -
j_call: TRBJ2-1
cdr3_nt: TGTGCCAGCAGCTTAGAACCTAGTGGCAGGTACAATGAGCAGTTCTTC
cdr3_aa: CASSLEPSGRYNEQFF

clone_size: -
v_call: TRBV29-1
d_call: TRBD2
j_call: TRBJ2-2
cdr3_nt: TGCAGCGTTGATATAGCGGGAGGTGCCGGGGAGCTGTTTTTT
cdr3_aa: CSVDIAGGAGELFF

clone_size: -
v_call: TRBV6-6
d_call: -
j_call: TRBJ2-3
cdr3_nt: TGTGCCAGCAGTCACCCCCTCGCGGGGTTCACAGATACGCAGTATTTT
cdr3_aa: CASSHPLAGFTDTQYF

clone_size: -
v_call: TRBV7-2
d_call: TRBD2
j_call: TRBJ2-7
cdr3_nt: TGTGCCAGCAGCTTAAACGGGGGGACTAGCGGCTACGAGCAGTACTTC
cdr3_aa: CASSLNGGTSGYEQYF

clone_size: -
v_call: TRBV25-1
d_call: -
j_call: TRBJ1-2
cdr3_nt: TGTGCCAGCAGTGAACAGGAAGGCTATGGCTACACCTTC
cdr3_aa: CASSEQEGYGYTF

clone_size: -
v_call: TRBV19
d_call: TRBD2
j_call: TRBJ2-7
cdr3_nt: TGTGCCAGTAGTATGGGCCGGACTAGTGTTGGAGAGCAGTACTTC
cdr3_aa: CASSMGRTSVGEQYF

clone_size: -
v_call: TRBV29-1
d_call: TRBD2
j_call: TRBJ2-5
cdr3_nt: TGCAGCGTTGCCGGGACTAGCGTCAAAGAGACCCAGTACTTC
cdr3_aa: CSVAGTSVKETQYF

clone_size: -
v_call: TRBV20-1
d_call: -
j_call: TRBJ1-5
cdr3_nt: TGCAGTGCTACGGCTGACAGAAATCAGCCCCAGCATTTT
cdr3_aa: CSATADRNQPQHF

clone_size: -
v_call: TRBV12-3/TRBV12-4
d_call: TRBD2
j_call: TRBJ2-7
cdr3_nt: TGTGCCAGCAGTTACAGCGGGGCATCGTCCTACGAGCAGTACTTC
cdr3_aa: CASSYSGASSYEQYF

clone_size: few
v_call: TRBV29-1
d_call: -
j_call: TRBJ1-6
cdr3_nt: TGCAGCGTTGAAGTACAGCCGAATTCACCCCTCCACTTT
cdr3_aa: CSVEVQPNSPLHF

clone_size: -
v_call: TRBV5-1
d_call: -
j_call: TRBJ2-5
cdr3_nt: TGCGCCAGCAGCTTTTCTCGTAGGGAGACCCAGTACTTC
cdr3_aa: CASSFSRRETQYF

clone_size: -
v_call: TRBV18
d_call: -
j_call: TRBJ1-1
cdr3_nt: TGTGCCAGCTCACCATCCCAGGACACTGAAGCTTTCTTT
cdr3_aa: CASSPSQDTEAFF

clone_size: -
v_call: TRBV20-1
d_call: -
j_call: TRBJ1-1
cdr3_nt: TGCAGTGCTAGACTGCAGGGAAGTTTGAACACTGAAGCTTTCTTT
cdr3_aa: CSARLQGSLNTEAFF

clone_size: -
v_call: TRBV6-1
d_call: -
j_call: TRBJ1-5
cdr3_nt: TGTGCCAGCAGGCCCTCACTCCGGGAATTCGAGCATTTT
cdr3_aa: CASRPSLREFEHF

clone_size: -
v_call: TRBV12-3/TRBV12-4
d_call: -
j_call: TRBJ1-2
cdr3_nt: TGTGCCACTGGCCCGGGCCCAACTAACTATGGCTACACCTTC
cdr3_aa: CATGPGPTNYGYTF

clone_size: -
v_call: TRBV20-1
d_call: -
j_call: TRBJ2-1
cdr3_nt: TGCAGTGCACCACAGGGTCCTGAGCAGTTCTTC
cdr3_aa: CSAPQGPEQFF

clone_size: -
v_call: TRBV6-5
d_call: -
j_call: TRBJ1-2
cdr3_nt: TGTGCCGGTCGTCTTAACTATGGCTACACCTTC
cdr3_aa: CAGRLNYGYTF

clone_size: -
v_call: TRBV27
d_call: -
j_call: TRBJ2-7
cdr3_nt: TGTGCCAGCAGTTTATTTAACCTCTCACGAGACGAGCAGTACTTC
cdr3_aa: CASSLFNLSRDEQYF

clone_size: -
v_call: TRBV20-1
d_call: -
j_call: TRBJ2-7
cdr3_nt: TGCAGTGCTAGTCCCCTGGGGGGCTCCTACGAGCAGTACTTC
cdr3_aa: CSASPLGGSYEQYF

clone_size: -
v_call: TRBV3-1
d_call: -
j_call: TRBJ2-3
cdr3_nt: TGTGCCAGCAGCCAAGCTCGACAAGATACGCAGTATTTT
cdr3_aa: CASSQARQDTQYF

clone_size: -
v_call: TRBV20-1
d_call: -
j_call: TRBJ2-3
cdr3_nt: TGCAGTGCCCCCCGGACTGACAACACAGATACGCAGTATTTT
cdr3_aa: CSAPRTDNTDTQYF

clone_size: -
v_call: TRBV20-1
d_call: -
j_call: TRBJ1-6
cdr3_nt: TGCAGTGCTCTCCTGGGCCGAGCCTATAATTCACCCCTCCACTTT
cdr3_aa: CSALLGRAYNSPLHF

clone_size: -
v_call: TRBV30
d_call: TRBD2
j_call: TRBJ2-1
cdr3_nt: TGTGCCTGGACCGGGACTAGCGGGGCCTCCTACAATGAGCAGTTCTTC
cdr3_aa: CAWTGTSGASYNEQFF

clone_size: -
v_call: TRBV5-4
d_call: -
j_call: TRBJ1-2
cdr3_nt: TGTGCGGTTTCAGAGGGCATTTCTAACTATGGCTACACCTTC
cdr3_aa: CAVSEGISNYGYTF

clone_size: -
v_call: TRBV30
d_call: -
j_call: TRBJ1-5
cdr3_nt: TGTGCCTACCGTGGACAGACACGTCAGCCCCAGCATTTT
cdr3_aa: CAYRGQTRQPQHF

clone_size: -
v_call: TRBV7-9
d_call: -
j_call: TRBJ2-3
cdr3_nt: TGTGCCAGCAGCTTAGATGGCCAGGGCGGCTTCACAGATACGCAGTATTTT
cdr3_aa: CASSLDGQGGFTDTQYF

clone_size: -
v_call: TRBV2
d_call: -
j_call: TRBJ1-2
cdr3_nt: TGTGCCAGCAGTGAAGGGGCAGCGCGGGGCTACACCTTC
cdr3_aa: CASSEGAARGYTF

clone_size: -
v_call: TRBV30
d_call: TRBD1
j_call: TRBJ1-4
cdr3_nt: TGTGCCTGGAGGACTTCCCACGGACAGGGTGATGAAAAACTGTTTTTT
cdr3_aa: CAWRTSHGQGDEKLFF

clone_size: -
v_call: TRBV7-2
d_call: -
j_call: TRBJ2-4
cdr3_nt: TGTGCCAGCAGCTTAGGGCGTCTTGGCATTCAGTACTTC
cdr3_aa: CASSLGRLGIQYF

clone_size: -
v_call: TRBV11-2
d_call: -
j_call: TRBJ1-2
cdr3_nt: TGTGCCAGCAGCTTAGTTGGAGGTTGGAACTATGGCTACACCTTC
cdr3_aa: CASSLVGGWNYGYTF

clone_size: -
v_call: TRBV20-1
d_call: TRBD1
j_call: TRBJ1-2
cdr3_nt: TGCAGTGCTAGACGGGGACAGGGAGGCGGCTACACCTTC
cdr3_aa: CSARRGQGGGYTF

clone_size: -
v_call: TRBV9
d_call: TRBD2
j_call: TRBJ2-5
cdr3_nt: TGTGCCAGCAGCGTGGGGACTAGCATGGAGACCCAGTACTTC
cdr3_aa: CASSVGTSMETQYF

clone_size: -
v_call: TRBV29-1
d_call: -
j_call: TRBJ2-3
cdr3_nt: TGCAGCGTTAGCGTCGGTGGAGATACGCAGTATTTT
cdr3_aa: CSVSVGGDTQYF

clone_size: -
v_call: TRBV3-1
d_call: -
j_call: TRBJ1-1
cdr3_nt: TGTGCCAGCAGCCAAAGGGGAGTCCTGGGGACTGAAGCTTTCTTT
cdr3_aa: CASSQRGVLGTEAFF

clone_size: -
v_call: TRBV9
d_call: TRBD1
j_call: TRBJ2-2
cdr3_nt: TGTGCCAGCAACCTCGGACAGGCGAACACCGGGGAGCTGTTTTTT
cdr3_aa: CASNLGQANTGELFF